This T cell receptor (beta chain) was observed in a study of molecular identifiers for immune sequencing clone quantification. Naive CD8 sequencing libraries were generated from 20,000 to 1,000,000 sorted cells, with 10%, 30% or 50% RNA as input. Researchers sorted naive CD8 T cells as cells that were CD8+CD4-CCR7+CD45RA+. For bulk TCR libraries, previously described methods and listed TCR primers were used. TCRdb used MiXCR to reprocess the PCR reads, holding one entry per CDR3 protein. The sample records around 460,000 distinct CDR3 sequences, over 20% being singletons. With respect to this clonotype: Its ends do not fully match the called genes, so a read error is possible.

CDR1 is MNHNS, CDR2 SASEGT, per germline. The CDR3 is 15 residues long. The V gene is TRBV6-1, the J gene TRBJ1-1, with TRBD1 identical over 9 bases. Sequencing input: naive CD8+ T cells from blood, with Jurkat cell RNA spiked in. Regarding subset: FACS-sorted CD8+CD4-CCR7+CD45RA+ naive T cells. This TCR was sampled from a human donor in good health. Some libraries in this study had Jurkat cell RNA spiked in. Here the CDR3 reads CASSEDTGGGSEALF. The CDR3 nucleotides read TGTGCCAGCAGTGAAGATACAGGGGGCGGCTCTGAAGCTCTCTTT.